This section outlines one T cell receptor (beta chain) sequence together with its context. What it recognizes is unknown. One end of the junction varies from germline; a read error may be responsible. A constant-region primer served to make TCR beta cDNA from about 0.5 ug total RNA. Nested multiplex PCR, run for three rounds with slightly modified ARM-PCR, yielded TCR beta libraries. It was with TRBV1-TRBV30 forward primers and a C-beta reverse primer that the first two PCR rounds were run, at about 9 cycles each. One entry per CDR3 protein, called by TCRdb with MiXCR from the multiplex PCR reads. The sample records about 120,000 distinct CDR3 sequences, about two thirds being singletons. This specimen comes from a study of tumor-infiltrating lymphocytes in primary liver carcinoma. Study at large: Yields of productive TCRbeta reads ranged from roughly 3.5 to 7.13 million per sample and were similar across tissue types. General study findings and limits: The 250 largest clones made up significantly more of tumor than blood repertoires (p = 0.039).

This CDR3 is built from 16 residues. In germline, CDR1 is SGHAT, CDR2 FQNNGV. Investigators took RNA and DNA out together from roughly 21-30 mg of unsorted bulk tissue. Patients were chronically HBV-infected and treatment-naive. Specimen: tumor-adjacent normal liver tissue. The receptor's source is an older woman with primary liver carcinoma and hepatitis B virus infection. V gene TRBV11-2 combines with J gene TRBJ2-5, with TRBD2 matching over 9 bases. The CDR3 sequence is CASSYYRGSGRETRYF. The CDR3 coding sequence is TGTGCCAGCAGCTACTATCGTGGTAGCGGGAGAGAGACCCGGTACTTC.